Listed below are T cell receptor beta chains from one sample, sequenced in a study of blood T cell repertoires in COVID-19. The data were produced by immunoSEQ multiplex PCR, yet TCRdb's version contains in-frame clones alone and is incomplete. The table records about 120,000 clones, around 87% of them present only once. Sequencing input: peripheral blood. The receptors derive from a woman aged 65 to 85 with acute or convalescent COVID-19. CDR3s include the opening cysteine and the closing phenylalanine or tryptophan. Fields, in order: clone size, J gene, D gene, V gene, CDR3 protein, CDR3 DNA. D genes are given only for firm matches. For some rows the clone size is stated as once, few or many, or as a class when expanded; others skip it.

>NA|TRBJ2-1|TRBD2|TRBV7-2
CASSLASGGVYNEQFF
TGTGCCAGCAGCTTAGCTAGCGGGGGGGTATACAATGAGCAGTTCTTC
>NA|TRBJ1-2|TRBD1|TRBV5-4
CASSSPGQTYGYTF
TGTGCCAGCAGCTCCCCGGGACAGACCTATGGCTACACCTTC
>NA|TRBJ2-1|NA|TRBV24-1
CATSDRGLRGAYNEQFF
TGTGCCACCAGTGATCGAGGTCTGCGGGGTGCCTACAATGAGCAGTTCTTC
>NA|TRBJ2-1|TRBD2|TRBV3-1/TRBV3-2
CASSPQISGGSNEQFF
TGTGCCAGCAGCCCACAGATTAGCGGGGGGTCCAATGAGCAGTTCTTC
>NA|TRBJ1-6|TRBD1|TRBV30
CAWSVTGGWSPLHF
TGTGCCTGGAGTGTAACAGGGGGATGGTCACCCCTCCACTTT
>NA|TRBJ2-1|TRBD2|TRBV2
CASSEAQGLTYNEQFF
TGTGCCAGCAGTGAAGCGCAGGGACTAACCTACAATGAGCAGTTCTTC
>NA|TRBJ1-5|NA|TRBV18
CASSLGTMNQPQHF
TGTGCCAGCTCACTGGGTACTATGAATCAGCCCCAGCATTTT
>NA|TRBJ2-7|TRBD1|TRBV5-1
CASSPVGQNYEQYF
TGCGCCAGCAGCCCGGTGGGACAGAACTACGAGCAGTACTTC
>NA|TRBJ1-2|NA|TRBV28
CASSILRGADNYGYTF
TGTGCCAGCAGTATCCTCAGGGGCGCGGATAACTATGGCTACACCTTC
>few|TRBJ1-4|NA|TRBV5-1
CASSLEETNEKLFF
TGCGCCAGCAGCTTGGAAGAGACTAATGAAAAACTGTTTTTT
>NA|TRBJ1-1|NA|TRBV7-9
CASSPPHNTEAFF
TGTGCCAGCAGCCCCCCACACAACACTGAAGCTTTCTTT
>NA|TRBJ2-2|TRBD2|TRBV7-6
CASRTSLAEGLTGELFF
TGTGCCAGCAGAACTAGTCTAGCGGAGGGACTCACCGGGGAGCTGTTTTTT
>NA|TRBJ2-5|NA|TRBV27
CASTSAGGQETQYF
TGTGCCAGCACTTCCGCCGGGGGCCAAGAGACCCAGTACTTC
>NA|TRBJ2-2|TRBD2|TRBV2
CASSGRGANTGELFF
TGTGCCAGCAGTGGGCGGGGGGCAAACACCGGGGAGCTGTTTTTT
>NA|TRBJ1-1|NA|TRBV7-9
CASKPLEGNTEAFF
TGTGCCAGCAAACCCCTTGAGGGGAACACTGAAGCTTTCTTT
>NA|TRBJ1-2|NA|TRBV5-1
CASRGDGLTNYGYTF
TGCGCCAGCCGTGGGGACGGACTAACTAACTATGGCTACACCTTC
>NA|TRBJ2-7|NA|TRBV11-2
CASSLASGLPYEQYF
TGTGCCAGCAGCTTAGCTTCAGGGCTACCCTACGAGCAGTACTTC
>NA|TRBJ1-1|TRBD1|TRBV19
CASSTLPSEGGLWGRHEAFF
TGTGCCAGTAGTACCCTCCCTTCAGAAGGGGGCCTGTGGGGGAGACATGAAGCTTTCTTT
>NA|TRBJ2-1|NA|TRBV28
CASSLDVREQFF
TGTGCCAGCAGTTTAGATGTTCGGGAGCAGTTCTTC
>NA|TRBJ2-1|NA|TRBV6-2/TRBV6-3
CASSSEAGIYNEQFF
TGTGCCAGCAGTTCGGAGGCGGGGATATACAATGAGCAGTTCTTC
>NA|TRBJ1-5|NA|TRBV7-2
CASSNWGGNQPQHF
TGTGCCAGCAGCAACTGGGGGGGCAATCAGCCCCAGCATTTT
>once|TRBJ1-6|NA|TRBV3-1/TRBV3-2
CASSQEAGFSLHF
TGTGCCAGCAGCCAAGAGGCGGGGTTTTCCCTCCACTTT
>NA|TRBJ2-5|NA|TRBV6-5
CARTRVPQYF
TGTGCCAGGACTAGAGTGCCCCAGTACTTC
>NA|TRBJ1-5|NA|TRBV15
CATSRETPGTSNQPQHF
TGTGCCACCAGCAGAGAGACCCCAGGAACGAGCAATCAGCCCCAGCATTTT
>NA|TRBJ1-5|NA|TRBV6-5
CASSYRTENQPQHF
TGTGCCAGCAGTTACAGGACAGAAAATCAGCCCCAGCATTTT
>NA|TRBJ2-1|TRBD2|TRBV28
CASRPGVAGGDEQFF
TGTGCCAGCAGGCCCGGGGTAGCGGGGGGTGATGAGCAGTTCTTC
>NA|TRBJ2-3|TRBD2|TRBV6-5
CASSSGLAGTDTQYF
TGTGCCAGCAGTTCGGGACTAGCGGGCACAGATACGCAGTATTTT
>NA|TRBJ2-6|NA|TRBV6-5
CAGSTGSGANVLTF
TGTGCCGGCTCGACAGGAAGTGGGGCCAACGTCCTGACTTTC
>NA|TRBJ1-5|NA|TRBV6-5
CASRRTGRNQPQHF
TGTGCCAGCAGGAGGACGGGGAGGAATCAGCCCCAGCATTTT
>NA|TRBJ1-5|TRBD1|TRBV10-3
CAISDRTGVNQPQHF
TGTGCCATCAGTGATCGGACAGGGGTCAATCAGCCCCAGCATTTT
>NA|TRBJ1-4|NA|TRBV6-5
CASSLGPTGEKLFF
TGTGCCAGCAGTCTAGGCCCGACGGGTGAAAAACTGTTTTTT
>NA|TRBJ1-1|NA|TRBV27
CASSGRLNTEAFF
TGTGCCAGTAGCGGGAGACTTAACACTGAAGCTTTCTTT
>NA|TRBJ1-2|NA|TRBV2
CASSVRGDYGYTF
TGTGCCAGCAGTGTAAGGGGCGACTATGGCTACACCTTC
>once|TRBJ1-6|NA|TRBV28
CASSLVQLYNSPLHF
TGTGCCAGCAGTTTAGTACAGCTCTATAATTCACCCCTCCACTTT
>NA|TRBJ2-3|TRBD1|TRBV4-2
CASSQSGQGGVLDTQYF
TGTGCCAGCAGCCAAAGCGGACAGGGGGGAGTATTAGATACGCAGTATTTT
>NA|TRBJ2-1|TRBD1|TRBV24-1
CATSGSVGTGVNEQFF
TGTGCCACCAGTGGCTCTGTCGGGACAGGGGTTAATGAGCAGTTCTTC
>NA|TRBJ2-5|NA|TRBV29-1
CSVWPTFETQYF
TGCAGCGTTTGGCCCACATTCGAGACCCAGTACTTC
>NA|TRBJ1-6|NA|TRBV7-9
CASSFGQSSPLHF
TGTGCCAGCAGCTTCGGACAATCATCACCCCTCCACTTT
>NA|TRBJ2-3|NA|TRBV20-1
CSALSTDTQYF
TGCAGTGCTCTAAGCACAGATACGCAGTATTTT
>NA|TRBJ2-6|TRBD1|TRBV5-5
CASSSDRAGANVLTF
TGTGCCAGCAGTTCAGACAGGGCTGGGGCCAACGTCCTGACTTTC
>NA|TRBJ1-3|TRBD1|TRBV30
CAWATGSGNTIYF
TGTGCCTGGGCGACAGGGTCTGGAAACACCATATATTTT
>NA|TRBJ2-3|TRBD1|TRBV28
CASSLWGDRGSTDTQYF
TGTGCCAGCAGTTTATGGGGGGACAGGGGTAGCACAGATACGCAGTATTTT
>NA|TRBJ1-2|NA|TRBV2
CASSGGQTYGYTF
TGTGCCAGCAGTGGAGGACAGACCTATGGCTACACCTTC
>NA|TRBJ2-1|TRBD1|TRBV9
CASSVEIRGRDNEQFF
TGTGCCAGCAGCGTAGAGATCAGGGGGCGGGACAATGAGCAGTTCTTC
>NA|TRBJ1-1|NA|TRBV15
CATSRDPGRVNTEAFF
TGTGCCACCAGCAGAGATCCGGGTCGGGTGAACACTGAAGCTTTCTTT
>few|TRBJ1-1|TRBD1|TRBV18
CASSPSWTGDSNTEAFF
TGTGCCAGCTCACCTTCCTGGACAGGGGACTCGAACACTGAAGCTTTCTTT
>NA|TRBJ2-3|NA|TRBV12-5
CASGLVGPDTQYF
TGTGCTAGTGGTTTGGTGGGGCCAGATACGCAGTATTTT
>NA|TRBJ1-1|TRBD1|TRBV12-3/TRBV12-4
CASTGTANTEAFF
TGTGCCAGCACCGGGACAGCGAACACTGAAGCTTTCTTT